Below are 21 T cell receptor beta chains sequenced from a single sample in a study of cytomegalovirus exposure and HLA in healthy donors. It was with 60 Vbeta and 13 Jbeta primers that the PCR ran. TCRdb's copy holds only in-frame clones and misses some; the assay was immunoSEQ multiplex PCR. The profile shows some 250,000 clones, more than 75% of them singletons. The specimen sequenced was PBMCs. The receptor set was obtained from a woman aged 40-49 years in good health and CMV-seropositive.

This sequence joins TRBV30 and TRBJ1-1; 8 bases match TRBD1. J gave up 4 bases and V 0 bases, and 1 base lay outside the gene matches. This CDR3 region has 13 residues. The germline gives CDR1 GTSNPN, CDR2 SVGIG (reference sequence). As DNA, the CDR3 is TGTGCCTGGAGTGTAACAGGGGGCACTGAAGCTTTCTTT. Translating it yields CAWSVTGGTEAFF.

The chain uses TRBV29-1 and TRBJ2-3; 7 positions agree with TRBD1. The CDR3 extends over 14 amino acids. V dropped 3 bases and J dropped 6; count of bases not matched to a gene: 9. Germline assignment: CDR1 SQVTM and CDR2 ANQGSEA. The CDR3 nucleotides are TGCAGCGTTGAGGGGGACAGAGGTCGGGATACGCAGTATTTT. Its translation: CSVEGDRGRDTQYF.

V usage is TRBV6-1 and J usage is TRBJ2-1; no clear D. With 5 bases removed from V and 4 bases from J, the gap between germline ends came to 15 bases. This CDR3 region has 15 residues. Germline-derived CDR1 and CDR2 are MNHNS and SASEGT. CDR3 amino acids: CASSSARWAYNEQFF. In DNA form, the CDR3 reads TGTGCCAGCAGTAGTGCGCGTTGGGCTTACAATGAGCAGTTCTTC.

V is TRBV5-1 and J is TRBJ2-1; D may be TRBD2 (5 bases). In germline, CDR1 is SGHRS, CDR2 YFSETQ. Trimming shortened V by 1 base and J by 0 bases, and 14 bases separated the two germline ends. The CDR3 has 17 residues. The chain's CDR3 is CASSLYGGWGSYNEQFF. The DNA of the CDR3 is TGCGCCAGCAGCTTGTACGGCGGGTGGGGCTCCTACAATGAGCAGTTCTTC.

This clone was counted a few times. The CDR3 DNA follows: TGTGCCAGCAGCTTAGCGTACGGGATTGACTATGGCTACACCTTC. Translated: CASSLAYGIDYGYTF. The genes are TRBV7-9 and TRBJ1-2; no clear D. The germline gives CDR1 SEHNR, CDR2 FQNEAQ (reference sequence). The V and J ends lost 0 bases and 3 bases respectively, with 11 bases between them. This CDR3 region has 15 residues.

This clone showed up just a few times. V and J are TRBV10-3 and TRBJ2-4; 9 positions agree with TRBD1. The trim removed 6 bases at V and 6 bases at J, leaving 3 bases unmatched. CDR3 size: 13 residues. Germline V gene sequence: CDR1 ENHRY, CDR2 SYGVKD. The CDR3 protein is CAIREGQGNIQYF. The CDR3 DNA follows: TGTGCCATCAGGGAGGGACAGGGAAACATTCAGTACTTC.

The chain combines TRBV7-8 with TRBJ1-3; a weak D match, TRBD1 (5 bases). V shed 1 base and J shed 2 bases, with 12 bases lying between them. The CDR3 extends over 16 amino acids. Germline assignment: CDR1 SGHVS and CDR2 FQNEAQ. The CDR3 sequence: CASSLVGRVPGNTIYF. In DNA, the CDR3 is TGTGCCAGCAGCTTAGTGGGCAGGGTTCCTGGAAACACCATATATTTT.

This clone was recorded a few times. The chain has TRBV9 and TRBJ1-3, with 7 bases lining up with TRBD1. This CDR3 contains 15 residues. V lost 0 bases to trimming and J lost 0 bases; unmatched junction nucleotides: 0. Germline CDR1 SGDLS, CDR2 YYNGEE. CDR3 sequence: CASSVGTGSGNTIYF. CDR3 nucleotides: TGTGCCAGCAGCGTAGGGACAGGCTCTGGAAACACCATATATTTT.

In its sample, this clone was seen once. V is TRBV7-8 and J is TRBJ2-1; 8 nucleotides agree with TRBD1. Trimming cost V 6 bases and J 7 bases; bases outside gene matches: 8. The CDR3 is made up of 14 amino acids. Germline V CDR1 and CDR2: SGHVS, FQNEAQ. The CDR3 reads CASSPQGAPNEQFF. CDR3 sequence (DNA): TGTGCCAGCAGTCCCCAGGGGGCGCCTAATGAGCAGTTCTTC.

The CDR3 nucleotides are TGTGCCAGCTCACCTGACAGGATTCAAGAGACCCAGTACTTC. Translation: CASSPDRIQETQYF. The chain employs TRBV18 and TRBJ2-5; a weak D match, TRBD1 (6 bases). The CDR3 totals 14 residues. V was pared by 3 bases and J by 2 bases, with 10 bases between. CDR1 and CDR2 from the germline V gene are KGHSH and LQKENI.

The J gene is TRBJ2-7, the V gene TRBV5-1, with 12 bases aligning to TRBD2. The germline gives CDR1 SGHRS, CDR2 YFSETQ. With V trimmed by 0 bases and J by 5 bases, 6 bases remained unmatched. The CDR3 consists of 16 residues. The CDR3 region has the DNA TGCGCCAGCAGCTTGGTTGGGCCTAGCGGGAGGGACGAGCAGTACTTC. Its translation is CASSLVGPSGRDEQYF.

The CDR3 here is CASSRQTDTQYF. CDR3 DNA: TGTGCCAGCAGCCGTCAGACAGATACGCAGTATTTT. The rearrangement links TRBV27 to TRBJ2-3; D uncertain. V lost 6 bases to trimming and J lost 3 bases, with 7 bases between them. Germline loops: CDR1 MNHEY, CDR2 SMNVEV (reference sequence). The CDR3 is 12 amino acids.

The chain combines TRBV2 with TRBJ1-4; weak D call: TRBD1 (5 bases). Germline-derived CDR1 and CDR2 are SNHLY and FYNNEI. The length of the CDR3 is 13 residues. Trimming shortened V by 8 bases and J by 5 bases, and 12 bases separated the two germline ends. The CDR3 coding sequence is TGTGCCAGCCGGGGGAGTCGAAATGAAAAACTGTTTTTT. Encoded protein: CASRGSRNEKLFF.

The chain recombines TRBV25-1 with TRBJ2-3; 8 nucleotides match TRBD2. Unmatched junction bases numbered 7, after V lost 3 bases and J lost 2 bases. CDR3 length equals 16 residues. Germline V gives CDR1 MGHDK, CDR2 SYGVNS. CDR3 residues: CASSDPQRGTTDTQYF. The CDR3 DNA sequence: TGTGCCAGCAGTGACCCCCAGCGGGGGACCACAGATACGCAGTATTTT. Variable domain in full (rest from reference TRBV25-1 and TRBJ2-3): EADIYQTPRYLVIGTGKKITLECSQTMGHDKMYWYQQDPGMELHLIHYSYGVNSTEKGDLSSESTVSRIRTEHFPLTLESARPSHTSQYLCASSDPQRGTTDTQYFGPGTRLTVL.

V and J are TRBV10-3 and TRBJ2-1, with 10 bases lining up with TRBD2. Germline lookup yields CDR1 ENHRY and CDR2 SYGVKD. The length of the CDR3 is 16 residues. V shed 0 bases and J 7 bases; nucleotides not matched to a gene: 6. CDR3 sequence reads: CAISESTKREGNEQFF. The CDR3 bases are TGTGCCATCAGTGAGTCGACCAAGCGGGAGGGAAATGAGCAGTTCTTC.

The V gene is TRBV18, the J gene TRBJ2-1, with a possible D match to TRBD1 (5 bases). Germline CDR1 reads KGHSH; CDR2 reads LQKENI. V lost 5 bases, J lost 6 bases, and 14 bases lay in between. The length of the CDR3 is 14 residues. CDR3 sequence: CASSTPPGANEQFF. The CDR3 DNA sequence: TGTGCCAGCTCAACCCCCCCTGGGGCCAATGAGCAGTTCTTC.

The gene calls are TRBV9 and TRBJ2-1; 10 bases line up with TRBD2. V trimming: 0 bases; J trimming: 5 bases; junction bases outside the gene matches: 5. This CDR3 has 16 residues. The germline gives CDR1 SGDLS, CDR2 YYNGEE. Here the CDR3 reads CASSVELAGTNNEQFF. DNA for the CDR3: TGTGCCAGCAGCGTAGAACTAGCGGGAACAAACAATGAGCAGTTCTTC.

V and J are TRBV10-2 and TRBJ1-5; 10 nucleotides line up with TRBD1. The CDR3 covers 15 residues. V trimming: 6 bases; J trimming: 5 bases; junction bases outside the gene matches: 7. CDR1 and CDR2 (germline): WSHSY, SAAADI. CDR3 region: CASSTRDRGYQPQHF. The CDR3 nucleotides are TGCGCCAGCAGCACCCGGGACAGGGGTTATCAGCCCCAGCATTTT.

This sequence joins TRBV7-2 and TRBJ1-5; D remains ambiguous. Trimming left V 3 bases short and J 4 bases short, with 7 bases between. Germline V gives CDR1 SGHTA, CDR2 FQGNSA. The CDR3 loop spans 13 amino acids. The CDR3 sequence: CASSLRRNQPQHF. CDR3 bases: TGTGCCAGCAGCTTGAGGCGTAATCAGCCCCAGCATTTT.

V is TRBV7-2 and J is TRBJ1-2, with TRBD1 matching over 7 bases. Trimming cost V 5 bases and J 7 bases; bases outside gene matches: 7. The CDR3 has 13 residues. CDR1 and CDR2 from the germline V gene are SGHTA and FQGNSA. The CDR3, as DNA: TGTGCCAGCAGCCCGCCGACAGGGTGTGGCTACACCTTC. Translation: CASSPPTGCGYTF.

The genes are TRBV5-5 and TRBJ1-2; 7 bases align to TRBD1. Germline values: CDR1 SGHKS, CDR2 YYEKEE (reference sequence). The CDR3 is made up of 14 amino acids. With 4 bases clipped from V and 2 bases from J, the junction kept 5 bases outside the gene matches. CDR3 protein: CASSAGTANYGYTF. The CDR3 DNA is TGTGCCAGCAGCGCGGGGACAGCCAACTATGGCTACACCTTC.